This T cell receptor beta chain was sequenced during a study of blood T cell repertoires in COVID-19. Residents of approximately 25 US areas, aged roughly 18 to 95 years, made up the participants. Participant-reported clinical history was the basis for cohort assignment. Sequenced by immunoSEQ multiplex PCR; TCRdb stores in-frame clones only, minus some. This table has around 230,000 clones, 86% appearing once. V lost 1 base, J lost 3 bases, and 5 bases stayed unmatched. CDR3 length: 16 residues. The V gene's germline CDR1 is LNHDA and CDR2 SQIVND (reference sequence). The sequence was obtained from a woman aged 40 to 50 with acute COVID-19. V and J are TRBV19 and TRBJ2-7, with 11 bases identical to TRBD1. Sequences were obtained from PBMCs or T cells enriched from blood (not recorded which). The CDR3 here is CASSIGFGTGGYEQYF. DNA for the CDR3: TGTGCCAGTAGTATAGGGTTCGGGACAGGGGGCTACGAGCAGTACTTC.